The rows below give T cell receptor beta chains drawn from one sample of a study of blood T cell repertoires in COVID-19. Some clones are missing from TCRdb's copy, which holds only in-frame ones; the method was immunoSEQ multiplex PCR. There are 70,000 to 90,000 clones in the sample; roughly 80% occur only once, and about 10% lies in the top ten. Sequenced sample: peripheral blood. These receptors came from a man in his 70s with acute or convalescent COVID-19. CDR3s include the opening cysteine and the closing phenylalanine or tryptophan. D genes are given only for firm matches. Expanded clones get a size class; other rows say once, few or many, or leave the size out.

j_gene	d_gene	v_gene	abundance	CDR3nt	CDR3aa
TRBJ2-1	NA	TRBV18	NA	TGTGCCAGCTCACCATCATCCAGAAACAATGAGCAGTTCTTC	CASSPSSRNNEQFF
TRBJ1-3	NA	TRBV3-1/TRBV3-2	NA	TGTGCCAGCAGGCGGGCGGACACCATATATTTT	CASRRADTIYF
TRBJ1-1	NA	TRBV21-1	few	TGTGCCAGCAGCAGATTCCCCCAGGAGACAGCGAACACTGAAGCTTTCTTT	CASSRFPQETANTEAFF
TRBJ1-2	TRBD1	TRBV5-4	few	TGTGCCAGCGGACAGGGGTCGAACTATGGCTACACCTTC	CASGQGSNYGYTF
TRBJ2-7	NA	TRBV10-3	NA	TGTGCCATCAGCGCAGCGGAAAGAGGCGACGAGCAGTACTTC	CAISAAERGDEQYF
TRBJ1-1	NA	TRBV5-4	few	TGTGCCAGCAGCTTGGGACAGAGTCCTGAAGCTTTCTTT	CASSLGQSPEAFF
TRBJ2-1	TRBD2	TRBV3-1/TRBV3-2	NA	TGTGCCAGCAGCCAAGGGGCGGGGGGCCCCAGCTCCTACAATGAGCAGTTCTTC	CASSQGAGGPSSYNEQFF
TRBJ1-5	NA	TRBV27	once	TGTGCCAGCAGTCCCTCTGGGGGGACTAGCAATCAGCCCCAGCATTTT	CASSPSGGTSNQPQHF
TRBJ1-2	NA	TRBV7-9	NA	TGTGCCAGCAGCAGCCGGGACAAGAACTATGGCTACACCTTC	CASSSRDKNYGYTF
TRBJ1-6	TRBD1	TRBV19	NA	TGTGCCAGTAGTCTCCGGGACAGGGTCCGCCAAACCTATAATTCACCCCTCCACTTT	CASSLRDRVRQTYNSPLHF
TRBJ2-3	NA	TRBV2	NA	TGTGCCAGCAGGGGGACCCTAGCGGATACGCAGTATTTT	CASRGTLADTQYF
TRBJ1-2	TRBD1	TRBV25-1	NA	TGTGCCAGCAGTGTCGACAGGGTCTATGGCTACACCTTC	CASSVDRVYGYTF
TRBJ1-2	NA	TRBV7-9	NA	TGTGCCAGCAGCCGTGTGGGACTGGGGATCGGCTACACCTTC	CASSRVGLGIGYTF
TRBJ1-4	TRBD1	TRBV7-9	NA	TGTGCCAGCAGCGGTCGACAGGGAGCTAATGAAAAACTGTTTTTT	CASSGRQGANEKLFF
TRBJ2-2	TRBD1	TRBV29-1	few	TGCAGCGTTGTCGGGACAGGGAACGCGAACACCGGGGAGCTGTTTTTT	CSVVGTGNANTGELFF
TRBJ2-1	NA	TRBV6-5	few	TGTGCCAGCAGTCTTAACAGGGCTCTTTACAATGAGCAGTTCTTC	CASSLNRALYNEQFF
TRBJ1-5	NA	TRBV19	NA	TGTGCCAGTACCGAACAGGGTAGCAATCAGCCCCAGCATTTT	CASTEQGSNQPQHF
TRBJ1-5	NA	TRBV10-3	NA	TGTGCCATCAGAGCCAGGTCGGGGCAGCCCCAGCATTTT	CAIRARSGQPQHF
TRBJ1-1	TRBD1	TRBV30	NA	TGTGCCTGGAGTGCGACCGGGACAGAGAGAGCTTTCTTT	CAWSATGTERAFF
TRBJ1-4	NA	TRBV4-1	few	TGCGCCAGCAGCCAAACAGACCGAGCAACTAATGAAAAACTGTTTTTT	CASSQTDRATNEKLFF
TRBJ2-1	TRBD2	TRBV7-8	NA	TGTGCCAGCAGATCTAGCGGGGGGGACTACAATGAGCAGTTCTTC	CASRSSGGDYNEQFF
TRBJ2-5	NA	TRBV11-2	NA	TGTGCCAGCAGCCCTAGGGGGAGGGTAGAGACCCAGTACTTC	CASSPRGRVETQYF
TRBJ1-2	NA	TRBV5-1	NA	TGCGCCAGCAGCTTGGCCGAGGGAGGGAACTATGGCTACACCTTC	CASSLAEGGNYGYTF
TRBJ1-3	NA	TRBV29-1	few	TGCAGCGCCGAGGACAGTCTCTCTGGAAACACCATATATTTT	CSAEDSLSGNTIYF
TRBJ1-5	NA	TRBV11-2	NA	TGTGCCAGCAGCCTTTCAGGATTTCAGCCCCAGCATTTT	CASSLSGFQPQHF
TRBJ1-5	TRBD1	TRBV4-1	NA	TGCGCCAGCAGCCAAGACACAGGGGGCAATCAGCCCCAGCATTTT	CASSQDTGGNQPQHF
TRBJ2-5	TRBD2	TRBV7-9	once	TGTGCCAGCAGCCCCGTGATGGGGGGGCAAGAGACCCAGTACTTC	CASSPVMGGQETQYF
TRBJ2-5	TRBD1	TRBV5-4	NA	TGTGCCAGCAGCTCCGGACAGGGGTGGGAGACCCAGTACTTC	CASSSGQGWETQYF
TRBJ2-5	NA	TRBV28	NA	TGTGCCAGCAGTTTAAACAGGGATGAAGAGACCCAGTACTTC	CASSLNRDEETQYF
TRBJ1-1	NA	TRBV20-1	NA	TGCAGTGCCGCCTGGAGCACTGAAGCTTTCTTT	CSAAWSTEAFF
TRBJ1-2	NA	TRBV18	NA	TGTGCCAGCTCCTCGGGTAACTATGGCTACACCTTC	CASSSGNYGYTF
TRBJ2-4	TRBD1	TRBV5-1	NA	TGCGCCAGCAGCTTGGCAGGCGGGGGACAGGGGGCCAAAAACATTCAGTACTTC	CASSLAGGGQGAKNIQYF
TRBJ1-2	TRBD1	TRBV5-1	NA	TGCGCCAGCAGCCCCGGGACAGTCTATGGCTACACCTTC	CASSPGTVYGYTF
TRBJ1-3	TRBD1	TRBV5-4	NA	TGTGCCAGCAGCTTGGCAGGGGGCAATGGAAACACCATATATTTT	CASSLAGGNGNTIYF
TRBJ2-5	NA	TRBV7-3	once	TGTGCCAGCAGCTCGACTAGATGGGCCCCCCAAGAGACCCAGTACTTC	CASSSTRWAPQETQYF
TRBJ2-2	TRBD2	TRBV7-9	once	TGTGCCAGCGGCTACGGGGGGGCCTTGCGAACCGGGGAGCTGTTTTTT	CASGYGGALRTGELFF
TRBJ1-4	NA	TRBV2	NA	TGTGCCACCCTCCTCGGAGGGGAGGGCGAAAAACTGTTTTTT	CATLLGGEGEKLFF
TRBJ2-1	TRBD1	TRBV20-1	NA	TGCAGTGCTAGATACAGGGGTGAGCAGTTCTTC	CSARYRGEQFF
TRBJ2-7	TRBD2	TRBV10-3	NA	TGTGCCATCAGTGCTGTTCAGGCGGGGGGTCCCGACGAGCAGTACTTC	CAISAVQAGGPDEQYF
TRBJ1-5	NA	TRBV28	NA	TGTGCCAGCAGTTTATCCGGGGGCAATCAGCCCCAGCATTTT	CASSLSGGNQPQHF
TRBJ2-3	TRBD1	TRBV2	NA	TGTGCCAGCAGTGCCGGGACAGGGGTGCCCCGAGATACGCAGTATTTT	CASSAGTGVPRDTQYF